This entry lists 3 T cell receptor beta chains sequenced from one sample in a study of T cell repertoires in cytomegalovirus infection. TCRdb fed the reads into MiXCR, producing one record per CDR3 protein. Of fewer than 700,000 distinct CDR3 sequences listed, roughly 26% were seen once; the top ten hold less than 9.5%. The sequencing input was CD8+ T cells from PBMCs. The receptors shown here come from a human donor in good health (CMV status not recorded). Some clones in this sample may be carry-over from other donors' samples.

This clonotype turned up a few times. The gene calls are TRBV6-4 and TRBJ1-6; 7 bases agree with TRBD1. Germline V CDR1 and CDR2: MRHNA, SNTAGT. The CDR3 has 19 amino acids. The ends lost 3 bases at V and 0 bases at J; junction bases unmatched: 11. The CDR3 here is CASSEFPRDSSSYNSPLHF. The CDR3 coding sequence is TGTGCCAGCAGTGAATTCCCTCGGGACAGCAGCTCCTATAATTCACCCCTCCACTTT.

The rearrangement uses TRBV11-2 and TRBJ2-5; no clear D. The CDR3 has 15 amino acids. Between the trimmed V and J ends, which lost 1 base and 1 base, there was a span of 10 bases. Germline CDR1 and CDR2: SGHAT and FQNNGV. The CDR3 loop is CASSLGLRPQETQYF. As DNA, the CDR3 is TGTGCCAGCAGCTTAGGACTCCGGCCCCAAGAGACCCAGTACTTC.

This clonotype was picked up many times. V gene TRBV7-9 combines with J gene TRBJ1-1; 8 nucleotides line up with TRBD1. Trimming cost V 6 bases and J 5 bases; bases outside gene matches: 14. The CDR3 length is 16 residues. The germline gives CDR1 SEHNR, CDR2 FQNEAQ (reference sequence). CDR3 sequence (DNA): TGTGCCAGCAGGCTAGACAGGGGAGGGCGGGGGACTGAAGCTTTCTTT. This codes for CASRLDRGGRGTEAFF.